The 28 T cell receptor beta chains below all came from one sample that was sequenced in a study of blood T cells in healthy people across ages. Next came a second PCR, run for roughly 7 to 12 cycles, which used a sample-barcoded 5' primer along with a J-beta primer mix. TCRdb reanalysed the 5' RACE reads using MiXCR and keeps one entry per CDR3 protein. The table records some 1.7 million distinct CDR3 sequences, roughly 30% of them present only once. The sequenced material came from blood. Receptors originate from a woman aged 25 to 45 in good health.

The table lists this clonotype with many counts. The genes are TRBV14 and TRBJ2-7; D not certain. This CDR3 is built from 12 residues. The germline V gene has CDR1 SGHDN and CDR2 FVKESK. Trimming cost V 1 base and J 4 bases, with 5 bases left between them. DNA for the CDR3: TGTGCCAGCAGCCAAGGGCGATACGAGCAGTACTTC. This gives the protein CASSQGRYEQYF.

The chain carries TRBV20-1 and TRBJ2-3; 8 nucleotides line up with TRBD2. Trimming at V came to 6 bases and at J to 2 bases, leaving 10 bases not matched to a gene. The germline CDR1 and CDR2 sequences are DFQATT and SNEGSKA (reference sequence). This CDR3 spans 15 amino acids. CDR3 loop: CSAVELAANTDTQYF. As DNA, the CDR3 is TGCAGTGCCGTAGAACTAGCGGCCAACACAGATACGCAGTATTTT.

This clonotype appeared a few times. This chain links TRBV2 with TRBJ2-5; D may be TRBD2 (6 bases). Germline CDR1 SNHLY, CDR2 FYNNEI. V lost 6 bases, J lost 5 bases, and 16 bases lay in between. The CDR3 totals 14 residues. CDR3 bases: TGTGCCAGCAGGGGGGGTTTTGGTCTCGAGACCCAGTACTTC. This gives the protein CASRGGFGLETQYF.

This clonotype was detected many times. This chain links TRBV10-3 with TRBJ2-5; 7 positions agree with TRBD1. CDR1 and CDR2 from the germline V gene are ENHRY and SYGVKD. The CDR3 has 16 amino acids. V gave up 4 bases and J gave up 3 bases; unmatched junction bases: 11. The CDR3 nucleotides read TGTGCCATCAGTGGCCAACTGACAGGGCAGGAAGAGACCCAGTACTTC. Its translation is CAISGQLTGQEETQYF.

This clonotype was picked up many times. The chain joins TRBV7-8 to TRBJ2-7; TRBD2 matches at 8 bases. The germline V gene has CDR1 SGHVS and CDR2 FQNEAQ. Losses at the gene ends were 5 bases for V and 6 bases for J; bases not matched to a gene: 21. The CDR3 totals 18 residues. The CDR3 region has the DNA TGTGCCAGCAGCCCTGTGGGGGCTTCGAGCGGGAGAAGCTCCGAGCAGTACTTC. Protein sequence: CASSPVGASSGRSSEQYF.

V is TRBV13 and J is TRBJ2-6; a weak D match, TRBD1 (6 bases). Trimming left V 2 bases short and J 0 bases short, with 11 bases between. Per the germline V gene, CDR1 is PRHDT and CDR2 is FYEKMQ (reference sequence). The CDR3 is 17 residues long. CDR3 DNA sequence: TGTGCCAGCAGCTTATGGGGGCGAGGCTCTGGGGCCAACGTCCTGACTTTC. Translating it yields CASSLWGRGSGANVLTF.

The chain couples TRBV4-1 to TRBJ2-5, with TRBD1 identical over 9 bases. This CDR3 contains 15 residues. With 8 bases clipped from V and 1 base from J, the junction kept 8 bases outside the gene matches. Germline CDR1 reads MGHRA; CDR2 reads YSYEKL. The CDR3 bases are TGCGCCAGCCGGTTCGGGACAGGGTCCCAAGAGACCCAGTACTTC. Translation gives CASRFGTGSQETQYF.

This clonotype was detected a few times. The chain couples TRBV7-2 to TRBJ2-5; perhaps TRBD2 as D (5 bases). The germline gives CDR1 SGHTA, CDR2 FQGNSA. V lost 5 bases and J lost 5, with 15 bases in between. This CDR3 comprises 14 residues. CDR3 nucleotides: TGTGCCAGCAGCCCCTCCCGAGGGATTGAGACCCAGTACTTC. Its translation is CASSPSRGIETQYF.

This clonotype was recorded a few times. Written as DNA, the CDR3 is TGCAGTGCTATTGTCCGGGAGCCCAATGAGCAGTTCTTC. Translation gives CSAIVREPNEQFF. The rearrangement links TRBV20-1 to TRBJ2-1, with a tentative D call TRBD2 (6 bases). CDR1 and CDR2 from the germline V gene are DFQATT and SNEGSKA (reference sequence). The V and J ends lost 4 bases and 6 bases respectively, with 13 bases between them. This CDR3 contains 13 residues.

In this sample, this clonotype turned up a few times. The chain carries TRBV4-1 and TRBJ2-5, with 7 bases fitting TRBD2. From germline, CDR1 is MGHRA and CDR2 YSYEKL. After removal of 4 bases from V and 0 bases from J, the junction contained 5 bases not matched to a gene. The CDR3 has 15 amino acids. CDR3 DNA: TGCGCCAGCAGCCTGTTCACTAGCGACCAAGAGACCCAGTACTTC. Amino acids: CASSLFTSDQETQYF.

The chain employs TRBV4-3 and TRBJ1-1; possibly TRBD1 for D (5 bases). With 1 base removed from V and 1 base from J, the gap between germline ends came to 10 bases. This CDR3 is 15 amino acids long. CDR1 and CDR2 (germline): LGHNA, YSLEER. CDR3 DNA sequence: TGCGCCAGCAGCCAAGGGGACCTGAGGAACACTGAAGCTTTCTTT. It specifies CASSQGDLRNTEAFF.

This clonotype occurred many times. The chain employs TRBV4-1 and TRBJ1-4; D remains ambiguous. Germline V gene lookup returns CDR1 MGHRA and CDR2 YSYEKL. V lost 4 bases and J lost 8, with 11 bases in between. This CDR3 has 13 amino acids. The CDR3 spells CASSLTEGEKLFF. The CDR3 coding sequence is TGCGCCAGCAGCCTGACGGAAGGCGAAAAACTGTTTTTT.

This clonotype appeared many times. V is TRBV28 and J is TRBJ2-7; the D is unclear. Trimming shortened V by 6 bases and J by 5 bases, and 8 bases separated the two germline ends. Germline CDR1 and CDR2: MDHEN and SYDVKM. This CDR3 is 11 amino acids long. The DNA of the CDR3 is TGTGCCAGCAGCCCCTACCACGAGCAGTACTTC. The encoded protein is CASSPYHEQYF.

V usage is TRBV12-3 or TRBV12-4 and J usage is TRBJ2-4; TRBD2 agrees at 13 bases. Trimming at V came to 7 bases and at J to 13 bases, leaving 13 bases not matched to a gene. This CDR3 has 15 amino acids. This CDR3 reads CASTPDGTSGMEQYF. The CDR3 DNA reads TGTGCCAGCACCCCTGATGGGACTAGCGGGATGGAGCAGTACTTC.

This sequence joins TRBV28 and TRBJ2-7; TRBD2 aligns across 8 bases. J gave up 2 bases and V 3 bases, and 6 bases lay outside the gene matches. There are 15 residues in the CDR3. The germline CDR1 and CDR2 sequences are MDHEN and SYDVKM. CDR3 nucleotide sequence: TGTGCCAGCAGTTTTCGGACTAGCTGGACCTACGAGCAGTACTTC. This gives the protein CASSFRTSWTYEQYF.

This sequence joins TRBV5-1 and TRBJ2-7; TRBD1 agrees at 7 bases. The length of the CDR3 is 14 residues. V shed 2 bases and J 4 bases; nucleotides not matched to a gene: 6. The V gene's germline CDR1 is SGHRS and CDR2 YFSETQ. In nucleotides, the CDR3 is TGCGCCAGCAGCTTTGGGACAGTCGTGTACGAGCAGTACTTC. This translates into CASSFGTVVYEQYF.

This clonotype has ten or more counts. The CDR3 DNA is TGTGCCAGCAGCTCTGGGACTAGGAACACCTACGAGCAGTACTTC. The encoded protein is CASSSGTRNTYEQYF. The chain employs TRBV7-9 and TRBJ2-7, with 8 bases matching TRBD2. The CDR3 loop spans 15 amino acids. V trimming: 4 bases; J trimming: 2 bases; junction bases outside the gene matches: 7. The germline V gene has CDR1 SEHNR and CDR2 FQNEAQ (reference sequence).

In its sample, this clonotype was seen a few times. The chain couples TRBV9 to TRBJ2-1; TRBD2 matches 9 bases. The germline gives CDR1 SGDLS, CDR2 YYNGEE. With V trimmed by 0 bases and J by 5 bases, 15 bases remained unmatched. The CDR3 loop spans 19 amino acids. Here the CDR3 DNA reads TGTGCCAGCAGCGTAGGGACCGGTGCTAGCGGGATAAGTAACAATGAGCAGTTCTTC. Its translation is CASSVGTGASGISNNEQFF.

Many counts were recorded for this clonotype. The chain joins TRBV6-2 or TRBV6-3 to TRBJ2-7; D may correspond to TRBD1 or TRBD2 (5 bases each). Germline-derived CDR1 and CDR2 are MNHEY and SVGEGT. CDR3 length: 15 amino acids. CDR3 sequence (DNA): TGTGTCTCCAGGGTAATAGCGTCACCCTCCTACGAGCAGTACTTC. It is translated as CVSRVIASPSYEQYF.

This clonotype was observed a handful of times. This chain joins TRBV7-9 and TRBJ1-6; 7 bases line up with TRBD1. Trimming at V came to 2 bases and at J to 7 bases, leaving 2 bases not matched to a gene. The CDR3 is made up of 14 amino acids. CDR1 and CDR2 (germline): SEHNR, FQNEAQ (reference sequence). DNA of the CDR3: TGTGCCAGCAGCTTATTACAGGGGAATTCACCCCTCCACTTT. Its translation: CASSLLQGNSPLHF.

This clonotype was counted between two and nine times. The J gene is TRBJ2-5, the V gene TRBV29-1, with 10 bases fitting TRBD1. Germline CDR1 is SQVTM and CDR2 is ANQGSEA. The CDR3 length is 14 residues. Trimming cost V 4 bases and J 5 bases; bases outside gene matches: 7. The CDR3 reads CSVVGTGVGETQYF. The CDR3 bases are TGCAGCGTTGTGGGGACAGGGGTTGGGGAGACCCAGTACTTC.

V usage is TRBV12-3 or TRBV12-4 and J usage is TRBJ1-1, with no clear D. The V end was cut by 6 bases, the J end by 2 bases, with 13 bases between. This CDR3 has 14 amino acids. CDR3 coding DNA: TGTGCCAGCAGACTTAGCCTGGGAAACACTGAAGCTTTCTTT. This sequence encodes CASRLSLGNTEAFF.

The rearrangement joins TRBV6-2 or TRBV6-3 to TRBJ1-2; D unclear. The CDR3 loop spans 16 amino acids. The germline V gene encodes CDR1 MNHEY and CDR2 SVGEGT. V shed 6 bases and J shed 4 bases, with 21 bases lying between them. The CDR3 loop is CASSRSIRVEFYGYTF. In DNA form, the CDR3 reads TGTGCCAGCAGCCGATCGATAAGGGTCGAGTTCTATGGCTACACCTTC.

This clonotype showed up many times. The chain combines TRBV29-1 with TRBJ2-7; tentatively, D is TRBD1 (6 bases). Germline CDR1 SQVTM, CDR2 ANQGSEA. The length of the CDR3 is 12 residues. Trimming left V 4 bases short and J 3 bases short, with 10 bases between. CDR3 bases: TGCAGCGTTGCCGGGACACACTACGAGCAGTACTTC. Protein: CSVAGTHYEQYF.

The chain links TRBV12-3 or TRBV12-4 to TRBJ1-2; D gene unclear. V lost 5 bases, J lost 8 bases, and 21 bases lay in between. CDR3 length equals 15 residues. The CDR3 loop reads CASSPGRADPSGYTF. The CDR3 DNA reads TGTGCCAGCAGTCCCGGGAGGGCTGACCCCAGCGGCTACACCTTC.

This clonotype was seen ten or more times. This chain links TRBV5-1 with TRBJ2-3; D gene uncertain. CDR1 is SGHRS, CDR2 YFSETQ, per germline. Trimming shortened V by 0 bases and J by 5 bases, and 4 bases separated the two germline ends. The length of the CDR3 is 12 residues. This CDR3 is CASSLAEDTQYF. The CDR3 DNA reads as TGCGCCAGCAGCTTGGCCGAAGATACGCAGTATTTT.

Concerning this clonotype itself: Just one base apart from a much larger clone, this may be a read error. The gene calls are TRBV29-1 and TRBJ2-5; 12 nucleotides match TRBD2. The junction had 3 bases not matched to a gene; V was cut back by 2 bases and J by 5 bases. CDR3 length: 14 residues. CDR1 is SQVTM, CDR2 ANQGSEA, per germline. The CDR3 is CSVELAGGRETQYF. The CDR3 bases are TGCAGCGTTGAACTAGCGGGGGGGCGGGAGACCCAGTACTTC.

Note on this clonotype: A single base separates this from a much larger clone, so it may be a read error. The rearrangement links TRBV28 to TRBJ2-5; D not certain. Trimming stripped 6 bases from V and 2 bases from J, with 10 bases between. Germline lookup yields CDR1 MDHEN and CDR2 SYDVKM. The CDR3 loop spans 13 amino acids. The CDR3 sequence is CASRWTSQETQYF. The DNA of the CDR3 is TGTGCCAGCAGGTGGACCAGTCAAGAGACCCAGTACTTC.